This T cell receptor beta chain was identified in a study of blood T cell repertoires in COVID-19. Study summary: The United States, Italy and Spain were the sources of the acute and convalescent COVID-19 samples.

Profiling relied on immunoSEQ multiplex PCR, and the TCRdb table lists in-frame clones only, not all of them. The sample includes over 150,000 clones, about 88% of them seen just once. There are 17 residues in the CDR3. V dropped 3 bases and J dropped 4; count of bases not matched to a gene: 16. CDR1 is DFQATT, CDR2 SNEGSKA, per germline (reference sequence). The source is a young woman who had recovered from COVID-19. The chain employs TRBV20-1 and TRBJ2-3; TRBD2 agrees at 7 bases. The sample was PBMCs or T cells enriched from blood (not recorded which). CDR3: CSASGQSGAGRADTQYF. DNA for the CDR3: TGCAGTGCTAGTGGGCAAAGCGGGGCGGGGCGGGCAGATACGCAGTATTTT.